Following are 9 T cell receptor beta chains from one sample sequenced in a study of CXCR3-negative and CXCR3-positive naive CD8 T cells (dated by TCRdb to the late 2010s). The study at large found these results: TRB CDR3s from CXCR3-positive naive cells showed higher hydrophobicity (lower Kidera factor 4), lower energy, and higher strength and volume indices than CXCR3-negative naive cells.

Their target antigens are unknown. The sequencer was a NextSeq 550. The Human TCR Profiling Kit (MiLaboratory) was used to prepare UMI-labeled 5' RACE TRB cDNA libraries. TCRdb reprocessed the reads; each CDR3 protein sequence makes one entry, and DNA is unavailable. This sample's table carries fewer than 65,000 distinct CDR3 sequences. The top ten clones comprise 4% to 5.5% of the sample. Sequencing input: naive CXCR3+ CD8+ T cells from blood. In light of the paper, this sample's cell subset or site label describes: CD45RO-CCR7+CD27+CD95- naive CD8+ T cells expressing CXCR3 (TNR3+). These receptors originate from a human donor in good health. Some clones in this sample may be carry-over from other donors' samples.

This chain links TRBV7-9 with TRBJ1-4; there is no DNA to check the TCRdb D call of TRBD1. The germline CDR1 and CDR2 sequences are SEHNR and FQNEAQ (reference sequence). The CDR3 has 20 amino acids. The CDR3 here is CASSARLRDRGRTTNEKLFF.

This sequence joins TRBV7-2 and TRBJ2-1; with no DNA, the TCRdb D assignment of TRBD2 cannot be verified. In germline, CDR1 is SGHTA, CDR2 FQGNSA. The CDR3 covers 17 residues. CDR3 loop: CASSFPLAGGPGDEQFF.

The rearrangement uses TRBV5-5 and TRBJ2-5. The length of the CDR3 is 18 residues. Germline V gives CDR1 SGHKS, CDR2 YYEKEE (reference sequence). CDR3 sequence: CASSLAPKFGSREETQYF.

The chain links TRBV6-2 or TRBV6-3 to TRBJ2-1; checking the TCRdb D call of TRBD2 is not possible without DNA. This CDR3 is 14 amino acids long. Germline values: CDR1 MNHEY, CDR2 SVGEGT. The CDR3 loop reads CASSRAEGLGEQFF.

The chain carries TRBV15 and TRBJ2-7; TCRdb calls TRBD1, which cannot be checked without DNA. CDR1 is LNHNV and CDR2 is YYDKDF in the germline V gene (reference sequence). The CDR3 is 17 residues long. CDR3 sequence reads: CATSREVQGGPNYEQYF.

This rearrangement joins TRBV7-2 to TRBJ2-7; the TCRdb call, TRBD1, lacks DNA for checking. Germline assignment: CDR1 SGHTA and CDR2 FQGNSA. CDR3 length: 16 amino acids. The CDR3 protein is CASSLDRDRGSHEQYF.

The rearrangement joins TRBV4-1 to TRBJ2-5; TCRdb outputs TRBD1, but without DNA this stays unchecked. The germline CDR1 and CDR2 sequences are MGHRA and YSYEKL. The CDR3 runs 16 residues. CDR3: CASSHDFRGDEETQYF.

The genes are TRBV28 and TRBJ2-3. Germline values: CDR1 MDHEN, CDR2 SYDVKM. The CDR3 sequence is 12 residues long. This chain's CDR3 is CASSSQTDTQYF.

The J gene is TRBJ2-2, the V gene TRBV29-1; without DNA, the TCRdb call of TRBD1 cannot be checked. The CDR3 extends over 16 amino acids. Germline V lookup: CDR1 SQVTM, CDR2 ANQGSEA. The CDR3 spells CSVEGTGTGSTGELFF.